The 27 T cell receptor beta chains below were found in one sample sequenced in a study of OX40 agonist ivuxolimab in advanced cancers. The protocol was immunoSEQ multiplex PCR, while the TCRdb copy is restricted to in-frame clones and leaves out a portion. The sample has 15,000 or so clones; about 77% are singletons. Specimen: CD4+ or CD8+ T cells sorted from blood, collected in a trial of the OX40 agonist ivuxolimab. The receptors here all came from an adult with an advanced solid tumor such as melanoma, head and neck, liver or kidney cancer.

V gene TRBV14 combines with J gene TRBJ2-7, with D unresolved. The germline V gene has CDR1 SGHDN and CDR2 FVKESK. Trimming took off 5 bases at V and 0 bases at J, with 11 bases between the two ends. This CDR3 spans 14 amino acids. The DNA of the CDR3 is TGTGCCAGCAGCTCACCGTTATTCTCCTACGAGCAGTACTTC. Translating it yields CASSSPLFSYEQYF. Using reference TRBV14 and TRBJ2-7 for the parts outside the CDR3, the full variable domain is EAGVTQFPSHSVIEKGQTVTLRCDPISGHDNLYWYRRVMGKEIKFLLHFVKESKQDESGMPNNRFLAERTGGTYSTLKVQPAELEDSGVYFCASSSPLFSYEQYFGPGTRLTVT.

The genes are TRBV29-1 and TRBJ2-1, with TRBD1 matching over 9 bases. The CDR3 loop spans 16 amino acids. V shed 3 bases and J 7 bases; nucleotides not matched to a gene: 13. Germline V gives CDR1 SQVTM, CDR2 ANQGSEA. DNA of the CDR3: TGCAGCGTTGAGTCTTTAGTGGGACAGGGTGAGAATGAGCAGTTCTTC. Its protein is CSVESLVGQGENEQFF.

In its sample, this clone was seen a few times. The chain recombines TRBV4-1 with TRBJ1-1; D remains ambiguous. With 1 base removed from V and 7 bases from J, the gap between germline ends came to 7 bases. In germline, CDR1 is MGHRA, CDR2 YSYEKL. There are 12 residues in the CDR3. The CDR3 DNA is TGCGCCAGCAGCCAAGCTGGGTTTGAAGCTTTCTTT. This encodes CASSQAGFEAFF.

This clone showed up just a few times. The chain couples TRBV4-3 to TRBJ2-3; perhaps TRBD2 as D (6 bases). The CDR3 consists of 15 residues. CDR1 is LGHNA and CDR2 is YSLEER in the germline V gene. V was pared by 0 bases and J by 5 bases, with 12 bases between. CDR3 DNA: TGCGCCAGCAGCCAAGAGGAGGAGGAGGGAGATACGCAGTATTTT. This translates into CASSQEEEEGDTQYF.

This clone was picked up a small number of times. The rearrangement joins TRBV6-5 to TRBJ2-2; D is ambiguous. The length of the CDR3 is 16 residues. Germline V gene lookup returns CDR1 MNHEY and CDR2 SVGAGI. The V end lost 1 base, the J end lost 2 bases, and 11 bases lay between the germline ends. CDR3 sequence (DNA): TGTGCCAGCAGTTACTTTGGTCAACAAAACACCGGGGAGCTGTTTTTT. This translates into CASSYFGQQNTGELFF.

This chain connects TRBV5-8 to TRBJ1-5; no firm D call. The CDR3 runs 15 residues. The V end lost 3 bases, the J end lost 7 bases, and 17 bases lay between the germline ends. Germline values: CDR1 SGHTS, CDR2 YDEGEE. CDR3 loop: CASSSVPVRLQPQHF. Written as DNA, the CDR3 is TGTGCCAGCAGCTCCGTTCCTGTACGCCTACAGCCCCAGCATTTT. The variable domain in full, completed from reference TRBV5-8 and TRBJ1-5, reads EAGVTQSPTHLIKTRGQQATLRCSPISGHTSVYWYQQALGLGLQFLLWYDEGEERNRGNFPPRFSGRQFPNYSSELNVNALELEDSALYLCASSSVPVRLQPQHFGDGTRLSIL.

The chain carries TRBV18 and TRBJ2-7, with 7 bases lining up with TRBD1. The length of the CDR3 is 17 residues. The junction had 11 bases not matched to a gene; V was cut back by 3 bases and J by 0 bases. Germline lookup yields CDR1 KGHSH and CDR2 LQKENI. CDR3 residues: CASSPPSSAGGSYEQYF. CDR3 bases: TGTGCCAGCTCACCCCCATCTAGTGCAGGGGGCTCCTACGAGCAGTACTTC.

This clone was seen just once. The CDR3 loop reads CASSLNPPGQGLLPQHF. CDR3 DNA sequence: TGCGCCAGCAGCTTGAATCCCCCGGGACAGGGACTCCTACCCCAGCATTTT. The chain uses TRBV5-1 and TRBJ1-5, with TRBD1 identical over 9 bases. Germline V CDR1 and CDR2: SGHRS, YFSETQ. V shed 1 base, J shed 10 bases, and the junction held 15 bases outside the gene matches. There are 17 residues in the CDR3.

This chain uses TRBV7-9 with TRBJ2-7; D is uncertain. V lost 4 bases and J lost 3, with 13 bases in between. The CDR3 spans 14 residues. From germline, CDR1 is SEHNR and CDR2 FQNEAQ (reference sequence). This CDR3 is CASSSTLDGYEQYF. The CDR3 coding sequence is TGTGCCAGCAGCTCGACCCTCGACGGCTACGAGCAGTACTTC.

V usage is TRBV7-6 and J usage is TRBJ2-6; no reliable D call. Germline CDR1 reads SGHVS; CDR2 reads FNYEAQ. This CDR3 spans 15 amino acids. V dropped 2 bases and J dropped 2 bases, with 7 bases sitting between them. CDR3 region: CASSLQGTGANVLTF. CDR3 DNA: TGTGCCAGCAGCTTACAAGGAACTGGGGCCAACGTCCTGACTTTC.

V is TRBV15 and J is TRBJ1-5; D gene unclear. The V gene lost 5 bases and the J gene lost 4 bases, with 9 bases spanning the gap. This CDR3 contains 13 residues. Germline V gene data show CDR1 as LNHNV and CDR2 as YYDKDF (reference sequence). CDR3 DNA: TGTGCCACCAGCTCGCACGGGAATCAGCCCCAGCATTTT. It codes for CATSSHGNQPQHF.

In this sample, this clone turned up a few times. The J gene is TRBJ2-7, the V gene TRBV5-6; no reliable D call. V lost 2 bases to trimming and J lost 5 bases, with 11 bases between them. Germline V gives CDR1 SGHDT, CDR2 YYEEEE. CDR3 length: 13 amino acids. This CDR3 reads CASSFGDWDEQYF. CDR3 DNA sequence: TGTGCCAGCAGCTTCGGTGACTGGGACGAGCAGTACTTC.

The J gene is TRBJ2-7, the V gene TRBV13, with D uncertain. The V gene lost 8 bases and the J gene lost 3 bases, with 8 bases spanning the gap. Germline V lookup: CDR1 PRHDT, CDR2 FYEKMQ (reference sequence). This CDR3 spans 11 amino acids. The CDR3 nucleotides are TGTGCCAGCGAGGTTCACTACGAGCAGTACTTC. The encoded protein is CASEVHYEQYF.

The CDR3 sequence: CASSELAGGPSDTGELFF. Written as DNA, the CDR3 is TGTGCCAGCAGTGAACTAGCGGGAGGACCAAGCGACACCGGGGAGCTGTTTTTT. The chain recombines TRBV6-1 with TRBJ2-2, with 11 bases identical to TRBD2. The V and J ends lost 2 bases and 3 bases, in that order; junction bases with no gene match: 8. This CDR3 is 18 amino acids long. Germline V CDR1 and CDR2: MNHNS, SASEGT.

The J gene is TRBJ2-7, the V gene TRBV13; D gene unclear. The CDR3 consists of 14 residues. The germline gives CDR1 PRHDT, CDR2 FYEKMQ (reference sequence). V shed 5 bases and J shed 0 bases, with 11 bases lying between them. CDR3 sequence: CASSLGRSSYEQYF. CDR3 sequence (DNA): TGTGCCAGCAGCCTCGGACGGAGCTCCTACGAGCAGTACTTC.

There are a few counts of this clone. The CDR3 loop is CASSFGWGTEAFF. As DNA, the CDR3 is TGCGCCAGCAGCTTCGGGTGGGGCACTGAAGCTTTCTTT. The chain combines TRBV5-1 with TRBJ1-1; no clear D gene. From germline, CDR1 is SGHRS and CDR2 YFSETQ. This CDR3 region has 13 residues. The V gene lost 2 bases and the J gene lost 4 bases, with 9 bases spanning the gap.

This chain connects TRBV19 to TRBJ2-7; D is perhaps TRBD1 (7 bases). The CDR3 has 14 residues. V was clipped by 5 bases and J by 4 bases, with 15 bases between them. The V gene's germline CDR1 is LNHDA and CDR2 SQIVND (reference sequence). CDR3 bases: TGTGCCAGTAGTCGCGGGACAGTAGTATACGAGCAGTACTTC. It codes for CASSRGTVVYEQYF.

This clone was counted a single time. The gene calls are TRBV7-9 and TRBJ2-5; 7 bases line up with TRBD1. The ends lost 4 bases at V and 1 base at J; junction bases unmatched: 3. This CDR3 is built from 14 residues. From germline, CDR1 is SEHNR and CDR2 FQNEAQ (reference sequence). CDR3 nucleotide sequence: TGTGCCAGCAGCTGGGACAGCCTCCAAGAGACCCAGTACTTC. Amino acid sequence: CASSWDSLQETQYF.

This chain uses TRBV5-6 with TRBJ2-7; TRBD2 is a possible D gene (7 bases). The germline gives CDR1 SGHDT, CDR2 YYEEEE. V gave up 4 bases and J gave up 2 bases, with 19 bases separating them. The CDR3 contains 16 residues. This chain's CDR3 is CASSREAGDNPYEQYF. CDR3 bases: TGTGCCAGCAGCCGGGAGGCGGGGGACAACCCCTACGAGCAGTACTTC. Full variable domain (rest looked up from reference TRBV5-6 and TRBJ2-7): DAGVTQSPTHLIKTRGQQVTLRCSPKSGHDTVSWYQQALGQGPQFIFQYYEEEERQRGNFPDRFSGHQFPNYSSELNVNALLLGDSALYLCASSREAGDNPYEQYFGPGTRLTVT.

By sample fraction, this clone is large. The V gene is TRBV28, the J gene TRBJ2-1, with 7 bases aligning to TRBD2. This CDR3 contains 13 residues. With 7 bases clipped from V and 2 bases from J, the junction kept 2 bases outside the gene matches. Germline V gives CDR1 MDHEN, CDR2 SYDVKM. The CDR3 DNA reads as TGTGCCAGCAATCTAGCGGCCTACAATGAGCAGTTCTTC. It encodes CASNLAAYNEQFF.

In this sample, this clone is medium-sized. The V call is TRBV6-5, the J call TRBJ1-2; D remains ambiguous. The germline V gene has CDR1 MNHEY and CDR2 SVGAGI. V dropped 5 bases and J dropped 6 bases, with 13 bases sitting between them. This CDR3 comprises 13 residues. The chain's CDR3 is CASSPYAPDGYTF. The CDR3 DNA sequence: TGTGCCAGCAGTCCTTATGCCCCGGATGGCTACACCTTC.

This clone was found once. This chain links TRBV5-4 with TRBJ1-4; 7 positions match TRBD1. Per the germline V gene, CDR1 is SGHNT and CDR2 is YYREEE (reference sequence). With 0 bases clipped from V and 3 bases from J, the junction kept 5 bases outside the gene matches. The length of the CDR3 is 16 residues. CDR3 coding DNA: TGTGCCAGCAGCTTGGGGCAGGGGGGGGCTAATGAAAAACTGTTTTTT. It is translated as CASSLGQGGANEKLFF. Filled out from reference TRBV5-4 and TRBJ1-4, the complete variable domain reads ETGVTQSPTHLIKTRGQQVTLRCSSQSGHNTVSWYQQALGQGPQFIFQYYREEENGRGNFPPRFSGLQFPNYSSELNVNALELDDSALYLCASSLGQGGANEKLFFGSGTQLSVL.

The rearrangement links TRBV7-6 to TRBJ2-7; D possibly matches TRBD1 or TRBD2 (5 bases each). CDR1 and CDR2 (germline): SGHVS, FNYEAQ. The CDR3 sequence is 14 residues long. Trimming took 1 base from V and 2 from J, leaving 9 bases between them. In DNA form, the CDR3 reads TGTGCCAGCAGCTTAGGGGACGGTGCCTACGAGCAGTACTTC. Residues: CASSLGDGAYEQYF.

This sequence joins TRBV5-5 and TRBJ2-7; perhaps TRBD2 as D (6 bases). CDR3 length: 13 amino acids. Germline V gene data show CDR1 as SGHKS and CDR2 as YYEKEE (reference sequence). V lost 6 bases and J 7 bases, leaving 17 bases between the germline ends. CDR3 sequence reads: CASNPGLSREQYF. In nucleotides, the CDR3 is TGTGCCAGCAACCCGGGACTTTCGAGGGAGCAGTACTTC.

The chain uses TRBV10-2 and TRBJ2-7, with TRBD1 identical over 7 bases. Per the germline V gene, CDR1 is WSHSY and CDR2 is SAAADI. The ends lost 3 bases at V and 0 bases at J; junction bases unmatched: 2. This CDR3 spans 14 amino acids. This CDR3 reads CASSEGDSSYEQYF. In DNA, the CDR3 is TGCGCCAGCAGTGAAGGGGACAGCTCCTACGAGCAGTACTTC.

The V gene is TRBV28, the J gene TRBJ2-7; D is unresolved. Deletions cut 6 bases from V and 6 bases from J, with 9 bases between. Per the germline V gene, CDR1 is MDHEN and CDR2 is SYDVKM. The CDR3 has 11 amino acids. For the CDR3, the DNA is TGTGCCAGCAGCGAAGCCCGCGAGCAGTACTTC. Its translation is CASSEAREQYF.

The genes are TRBV27 and TRBJ2-7; 8 bases fit TRBD1. Trimming removed 3 bases from V and 0 bases from J; junction bases left unmatched: 10. This CDR3 has 17 amino acids. Germline CDR1 and CDR2: MNHEY and SMNVEV (reference sequence). The chain's CDR3 is CASSLTDRGINSYEQYF. CDR3 sequence (DNA): TGTGCCAGCAGTTTGACCGACAGGGGAATAAACTCCTACGAGCAGTACTTC.